Sequencing of this T cell receptor (beta chain) was carried out in a study of blood T cell repertoires in COVID-19. Study context: Acute and convalescent COVID-19 specimens originated in the United States, Italy and Spain. In each case, the material was cDNA or gDNA derived from T cells, B-cell-depleted T cells, or PBMCs.

V was trimmed by 6 bases and J by 6 bases, leaving 16 bases between them. This CDR3 has 14 amino acids. Germline V gene sequence: CDR1 SGHDT, CDR2 YYEEEE. In the original processing: For nucleated cells, counts were estimated from reference gene primer amplification. Produced via immunoSEQ multiplex PCR; TCRdb's table is partial and in-frame only. V and J calls and clone size come straight from that table; D and trimming were deduced from the DNA. The table lists fewer than 100,000 clones, around nine tenths of them singletons. V gene TRBV5-6 combines with J gene TRBJ2-1, with a tentative D call TRBD2 (6 bases). The specimen sequenced was peripheral blood. The sequence was collected from a human donor in a cohort sampled during active COVID-19. CDR3 protein: CASTSGVELNEQFF. The CDR3 DNA follows: TGTGCCAGCACCTCGGGAGTAGAGCTCAATGAGCAGTTCTTC.